This T cell receptor beta chain was captured in a study of T cells in Graves' hyperthyroidism and ophthalmopathy. The PBMCs were sourced from fresh peripheral blood (about 9.6 ml). A remark on this clonotype: The DNA is left out, because the CDR3 cannot be placed on it with certainty; the CDR3 is given as TCRdb lists it.

From RNA transcripts, TCR beta CDR3 regions were amplified. The HTBI set primed first-round TCR CDR3 RT-PCR. TCRdb redid the calling of the multiplex PCR reads with MiXCR, one entry per CDR3 protein. This sample carries more than 150,000 distinct CDR3 sequences, around 15% of them seen once, and the ten largest clones take roughly 28%. The clonotype was recovered from a woman aged 45 to 65 with Graves' hyperthyroidism. The sample comprised blood.

The chain's CDR3 is CASSLVGPGNQPQHF. This rearrangement joins TRBV7-9 to TRBJ1-5. Counting both end residues, the CDR3 totals 15 amino acids. Germline V gene data show CDR1 as SEHNR and CDR2 as FQNEAQ (reference sequence).